This entry describes one TCR beta chain. One Seattle source followed patients from active infection through their disease course. This entry belongs to a study of blood T cell repertoires in COVID-19. Study as a whole: Sources were T cells, B-cell-depleted T cells, or PBMCs; the material itself was cDNA or gDNA.

Source study methods: It was from reference gene primer amplification that nucleated cell counts were estimated. Sequencing was performed with immunoSEQ multiplex PCR; in TCRdb, only in-frame clones are kept and a portion is missing. D and trimming were read from the DNA, whereas the V and J calls and clone size are those reported in that table. The table shows roughly 280,000 clones, with more than 75% occurring only once. The CDR3 contains 13 residues. Germline CDR1 and CDR2: ENHRY and SYGVKD. V lost 6 bases and J lost 0, with 8 bases in between. The receptor comes from a woman in her sixties with COVID-19, enrolled during active disease. The J gene is TRBJ1-1, the V gene TRBV10-3, with D possibly being TRBD1 (5 bases). Sequenced material: peripheral blood. As DNA, the CDR3 is TGTGCCATCAGGGGGGACTTGAACACTGAAGCTTTCTTT. Amino acids: CAIRGDLNTEAFF.